This T cell receptor beta chain appears in the sequencing data of a study of shared clonotypes between healthy human individuals. Libraries were prepared by immunoSEQ multiplex PCR; TCRdb keeps only in-frame clonotypes and omits some of them. The sample has over 2 million clones, roughly 95% seen once. Naive CD8 cells comprised CD45RO-negative, CCR7-positively selected cells, excluding terminally differentiated effector memory CD45RA+ cells. With 4 bases removed from V and 3 bases from J, the gap between germline ends came to 10 bases. CDR1 is SGHDT and CDR2 is YYEEEE in the germline V gene. The CDR3 totals 13 residues.

This TCR derives from a young man in good health. Sequencing used naive CD8+ T cells sorted from blood. The rearrangement uses TRBV5-6 and TRBJ1-2; weak D call: TRBD1 (6 bases). CDR3 DNA: TGTGCCAGCAGCCTGGACAGCTACTATGGCTACACCTTC. Its protein is CASSLDSYYGYTF. The variable domain in full, with the rest retrieved from reference TRBV5-6 and TRBJ1-2, is DAGVTQSPTHLIKTRGQQVTLRCSPKSGHDTVSWYQQALGQGPQFIFQYYEEEERQRGNFPDRFSGHQFPNYSSELNVNALLLGDSALYLCASSLDSYYGYTFGSGTRLTVV.